The 19 T cell receptor beta chains below come from one sample, sequenced in a study of T-cell reconstitution after alpha-beta-depleted transplantation in children. Researchers prepared the TCRbeta library using unique molecular identifiers, the study reports. TCRdb ran MiXCR on the PCR reads and lists one entry per CDR3 protein. The sample has roughly 570,000 distinct CDR3 sequences, about a quarter seen once. The material was PBMCs, obtained before TCRalphabeta/CD19-depleted stem cell transplant. The receptor set was obtained from a boy under three years old with Wiskott-Aldrich syndrome, due to receive a stem cell transplant.

The chain employs TRBV12-3 or TRBV12-4 and TRBJ2-1; maybe TRBD2 (5 bases). V lost 8 bases, J lost 6 bases, and 14 bases lay in between. The CDR3 consists of 13 residues. The CDR3 DNA sequence: TGTGCCAGCCAATTCTTAGAGGGCAATGAGCAGTTCTTC. Encoded protein: CASQFLEGNEQFF.

The genes are TRBV5-1 and TRBJ2-3; the D gene is possibly TRBD1 (6 bases). The CDR3 loop spans 16 amino acids. V lost 0 bases, J lost 0 bases, and 11 bases lay in between. The germline gives CDR1 SGHRS, CDR2 YFSETQ. This CDR3 reads CASSLAGTPSTDTQYF. Written as DNA, the CDR3 is TGCGCCAGCAGCTTGGCAGGGACACCGAGCACAGATACGCAGTATTTT.

The chain employs TRBV4-2 and TRBJ2-3; 9 nucleotides match TRBD2. Germline V gene sequence: CDR1 LGHNA, CDR2 YNFKEQ. Trimming removed 0 bases from V and 5 bases from J; junction bases left unmatched: 12. The CDR3 contains 18 residues. The CDR3 loop reads CASSQDRASGKGRDTQYF. In nucleotides, the CDR3 is TGTGCCAGCAGCCAAGATCGGGCTAGCGGGAAAGGTAGAGATACGCAGTATTTT.

In this sample, this clonotype turned up a few times. The rearrangement links TRBV20-1 to TRBJ2-1; 11 positions agree with TRBD2. Losses at the gene ends were 6 bases for V and 7 bases for J; bases not matched to a gene: 5. The CDR3 is 13 amino acids. Germline V CDR1 and CDR2: DFQATT, SNEGSKA (reference sequence). CDR3 sequence reads: CSAPGLAVNEQFF. In DNA form, the CDR3 reads TGCAGTGCGCCGGGACTAGCGGTGAATGAGCAGTTCTTC.

This clonotype was found a few times. This chain links TRBV4-2 with TRBJ1-1, with D possibly TRBD1 on 5 matching bases. The germline V gene encodes CDR1 LGHNA and CDR2 YNFKEQ. The CDR3 has 16 residues. Trimming cost V 3 bases and J 4 bases, with 18 bases left between them. The CDR3 protein is CASSHGAEGRGTEAFF. CDR3 sequence (DNA): TGTGCCAGCAGCCATGGGGCGGAGGGGCGCGGCACTGAAGCTTTCTTT.

This clonotype came up many times. J is TRBJ2-7 and V is TRBV28; D gene uncertain. Germline V gene lookup returns CDR1 MDHEN and CDR2 SYDVKM. The V end lost 6 bases, the J end lost 6 bases, and 9 bases lay between the germline ends. The CDR3 spans 11 residues. The CDR3 here is CASSLRSEQYF. The CDR3 coding sequence is TGTGCCAGCAGCTTGAGATCCGAGCAGTACTTC.

This chain connects TRBV5-1 to TRBJ2-5; weak D call: TRBD2 (6 bases). Deletions cut 4 bases from V and 5 bases from J, with 12 bases between. The germline V gene encodes CDR1 SGHRS and CDR2 YFSETQ. The CDR3 is made up of 13 amino acids. CDR3 sequence reads: CASSLGGDETQYF. The CDR3 region has the DNA TGCGCCAGCAGCCTCGGAGGGGATGAGACCCAGTACTTC.

Only a few counts were recorded for this clonotype. This rearrangement joins TRBV9 to TRBJ2-1; TRBD1 might be the D (5 bases). This CDR3 is 16 amino acids long. In germline, CDR1 is SGDLS, CDR2 YYNGEE. Between the trimmed V and J ends, which lost 4 bases and 10 bases, there was a span of 24 bases. The CDR3: CASSPQVPLVSTEQFF. DNA for the CDR3: TGTGCCAGCAGCCCACAGGTACCCCTCGTGTCCACGGAGCAGTTCTTC.

The rearrangement joins TRBV24-1 to TRBJ2-1, with D hard to call. Trimming pared 4 bases from V and 5 bases from J, leaving 8 bases between. Germline CDR1 is KGHDR and CDR2 is SFDVKD. The CDR3 consists of 13 residues. This chain's CDR3 is CATSDYRDNEQFF. The CDR3 DNA follows: TGTGCCACCAGTGACTACCGGGACAATGAGCAGTTCTTC.

The gene calls are TRBV28 and TRBJ2-5; 7 bases agree with TRBD1. The CDR3 covers 13 residues. Germline CDR1 and CDR2: MDHEN and SYDVKM. V was clipped by 8 bases and J by 5 bases; unmatched bases: 8. This chain's CDR3 is CASRRTGVETQYF. The CDR3 nucleotides are TGTGCCAGCCGACGTACAGGGGTGGAGACCCAGTACTTC. Together with reference TRBV28 and TRBJ2-5, the CDR3 gives the full variable domain: DVKVTQSSRYLVKRTGEKVFLECVQDMDHENMFWYRQDPGLGLRLIYFSYDVKMKEKGDIPEGYSVSREKKERFSLILESASTNQTSMYLCASRRTGVETQYFGPGTRLLVL.

The chain is built from TRBV5-1 and TRBJ1-1; 8 positions agree with TRBD1. The germline CDR1 and CDR2 sequences are SGHRS and YFSETQ. V lost 4 bases to trimming and J lost 6 bases; unmatched junction nucleotides: 5. The CDR3 is 13 amino acids. The chain's CDR3 is CASSDGQGPEAFF. DNA for the CDR3: TGCGCCAGCAGCGATGGACAGGGTCCTGAAGCTTTCTTT.

The chain combines TRBV5-1 with TRBJ2-7; TRBD2 matches at 7 bases. Germline values: CDR1 SGHRS, CDR2 YFSETQ. With V trimmed by 0 bases and J by 5 bases, 11 bases remained unmatched. CDR3 length: 16 residues. CDR3 coding DNA: TGCGCCAGCAGCTTGGTGGCTAGCGGCACATGGAACGAGCAGTACTTC. Residues: CASSLVASGTWNEQYF.

The rearrangement uses TRBV18 and TRBJ1-1, with D unclear. Trimming shortened V by 2 bases and J by 1 base, and 11 bases separated the two germline ends. The CDR3 consists of 15 residues. CDR1 is KGHSH, CDR2 LQKENI, per germline. CDR3: CASSPVQPKNTEAFF. CDR3 DNA: TGTGCCAGCTCACCAGTACAGCCAAAGAACACTGAAGCTTTCTTT.

This clonotype appeared a few times. The chain carries TRBV20-1 and TRBJ1-3; D is perhaps TRBD1 (6 bases). CDR1 DFQATT and CDR2 SNEGSKA come from the germline V gene (reference sequence). This CDR3 has 17 amino acids. V lost 1 base and J lost 3, with 19 bases in between. The CDR3 loop reads CSARGIPSRGFGNTIYF. CDR3 nucleotides: TGCAGTGCTAGAGGGATCCCTAGCAGGGGATTTGGAAACACCATATATTTT.

V is TRBV5-1 and J is TRBJ1-4, with TRBD1 identical over 8 bases. Trimming at V came to 4 bases and at J to 4 bases, leaving 6 bases not matched to a gene. CDR1 SGHRS and CDR2 YFSETQ come from the germline V gene. The CDR3 consists of 15 residues. In DNA form, the CDR3 reads TGCGCCAGCAGCCCGGGACAGGTCATTAATGAAAAACTGTTTTTT. Amino acids: CASSPGQVINEKLFF.

The chain links TRBV5-1 to TRBJ2-1; TRBD2 is a possible D gene (5 bases). This CDR3 is built from 17 residues. V lost 0 bases and J 4 bases, leaving 17 bases between the germline ends. Per germline, CDR1 SGHRS and CDR2 YFSETQ. The CDR3 protein is CASSLEFSGVGYNEQFF. The CDR3, as DNA: TGCGCCAGCAGCTTGGAGTTCTCCGGGGTAGGGTACAATGAGCAGTTCTTC.

V gene TRBV6-5 combines with J gene TRBJ2-1; D not certain. V lost 0 bases and J 9 bases, leaving 15 bases between the germline ends. Germline V gene lookup returns CDR1 MNHEY and CDR2 SVGAGI. The CDR3 is 15 residues long. Written as DNA, the CDR3 is TGTGCCAGCAGTTACTCCCCGGGTCGGTACGGTGAGCAGTTCTTC. It specifies CASSYSPGRYGEQFF.

The chain is built from TRBV15 and TRBJ1-6, with 9 nucleotides matching TRBD1. The CDR3 is made up of 15 amino acids. V lost 4 bases and J lost 7; bases outside the gene matches: 5. CDR1 is LNHNV and CDR2 is YYDKDF in the germline V gene (reference sequence). This chain's CDR3 is CATSTGQGRNSPLHF. The CDR3 DNA sequence: TGTGCCACCAGCACCGGACAGGGGAGAAATTCACCCCTCCACTTT.

This clonotype occurred a few times. The chain combines TRBV18 with TRBJ2-3, with 7 bases that match TRBD1. The ends lost 1 base at V and 2 bases at J; junction bases unmatched: 6. The V gene's germline CDR1 is KGHSH and CDR2 LQKENI. The CDR3 has 16 residues. The CDR3, as DNA: TGTGCCAGCTCACCACTTGGACAGGTTTTCACAGATACGCAGTATTTT. Protein sequence: CASSPLGQVFTDTQYF.